The source of this T cell receptor beta chain is a study of cytomegalovirus exposure and HLA in healthy donors. Overall study results and limits: Analysis performed later found under 20,000 TCR beta sequences associated with HLA alleles at 0.05 false discovery rate. Among CMV-associated TCR beta chains, most appeared HLA-restricted in a later analysis.

The primer mix had 60 Vbeta and 13 Jbeta primers. Sequencing used immunoSEQ multiplex PCR; TCRdb keeps in-frame clones, though not all of them. The sample holds approximately 150,000 clones; around 80% are singletons and the top ten take roughly 3.4%. Trimming took off 3 bases at V and 10 bases at J, with 18 bases between the two ends. CDR3 length: 14 residues. Germline V gene sequence: CDR1 SGHDN, CDR2 FVKESK. About this clone itself: The antigen remains undetermined.

The sample taken for sequencing was PBMCs. The sequence was obtained from a man between 18 and 35 years old in good health and CMV-seropositive. The chain employs TRBV14 and TRBJ1-2; tentative D call: TRBD1 (5 bases). CDR3 nucleotide sequence: TGTGCCAGCAGCCAGGGGGGACTGGGAAATGTCTACACCTTC. It codes for CASSQGGLGNVYTF.